These 18 T cell receptor beta chains were all obtained from the same sample, sequenced in a study of glioma-infiltrating T cells (dated by TCRdb to 2015 to 2016). Sequencing was carried out with an Illumina MiSeq. TCR alpha and beta CDR3 regions were amplified with the iRepertoire nested amplicon-rescue multiplex PCR (arm-PCR) platform from RNA. In-frame beta chains were kept once TCRdb had trimmed the public reads at Q25 with fastp and called clones with MiXCR. Entries that share a CDR3 protein sequence are merged under the most common genes and DNA. This sample has approximately 100,000 distinct CDR3 sequences in its table, and 25% of those were observed once. The ten biggest clones cover 35% of the sample. The sequenced sample consisted of glioma tissue, nonneoplastic brain tissue, or PBMCs (not recorded which). The receptor set was obtained from a human donor with low-grade glioma or glioblastoma, undergoing nonglioma brain surgery, or in good health (not recorded which).

This clonotype was counted many times. The chain uses TRBV2 and TRBJ2-3; TRBD1 aligns across 9 bases. This CDR3 is 16 amino acids long. Trimming at V came to 6 bases and at J to 3 bases, leaving 10 bases not matched to a gene. Germline assignment: CDR1 SNHLY and CDR2 FYNNEI. The CDR3 reads CASRGATGGATDTQYF. The DNA for the CDR3 is TGTGCCAGCAGAGGGGCCACAGGGGGCGCAACAGATACGCAGTATTTT.

On this clonotype itself: A read error may account for a junction end that differs from germline. The chain joins TRBV29-1 to TRBJ2-1, with 14 nucleotides matching TRBD2. Germline V CDR1 and CDR2: SQVTM, ANQGSEA. This CDR3 spans 16 amino acids. DNA for the CDR3: TGCAGCATTGACGGGACTAGCGGGAGATCGGGTAATGAGCAGTTCTTC. Amino acids: CSIDGTSGRSGNEQFF.

As to this clonotype: This clone may be a read error of a much larger clone one base away. The rearrangement uses TRBV7-2 and TRBJ2-7; 9 bases match TRBD1. With V trimmed by 4 bases and J by 6 bases, 19 bases remained unmatched. Germline CDR1 SGHTA, CDR2 FQGNSA. The CDR3 covers 18 residues. This CDR3 reads CASSSRGPGTGSIGEQYF. The CDR3 bases are TGTGCCAGCAGCTCGAGGGGTCCCGGGACAGGGTCTATCGGCGAGCAGTACTTC.

The rearrangement links TRBV30 to TRBJ2-7; 9 nucleotides align to TRBD2. V was pared by 2 bases and J by 2 bases, with 13 bases of the junction left unmatched. The V gene's germline CDR1 is GTSNPN and CDR2 SVGIG (reference sequence). This CDR3 spans 17 amino acids. CDR3 loop: CAWSPPPRLAVTYEQYF. For the CDR3, the DNA is TGTGCCTGGAGTCCTCCTCCTAGACTAGCGGTAACCTACGAGCAGTACTTC. The whole variable domain, remainder taken from reference TRBV30 and TRBJ2-7, is SQTIHQWPATLVQPVGSPLSLECTVEGTSNPNLYWYRQAAGRGLQLLFYSVGIGQISSEVPQNLSASRPQDRQFILSSKKLLLSDSGFYLCAWSPPPRLAVTYEQYFGPGTRLTVT.

This clonotype was recorded at least ten times. Here the CDR3 DNA reads TGTGCCAGCAGCTCGACGCAGGAGACCCAGTACTTC. Amino acid sequence: CASSSTQETQYF. The chain recombines TRBV7-9 with TRBJ2-5; D not certain. V was trimmed by 4 bases and J by 5 bases, leaving 8 bases between them. In germline, CDR1 is SEHNR, CDR2 FQNEAQ (reference sequence). The CDR3 length is 12 residues.

Note on this clonotype: This may come from a read error, since a much larger clone is one base off. The rearrangement joins TRBV7-9 to TRBJ2-5; D call uncertain. There are 10 residues in the CDR3. The V end was cut by 4 bases, the J end by 6 bases, with 3 bases between. Germline-derived CDR1 and CDR2 are SEHNR and FQNEAQ (reference sequence). As DNA, the CDR3 is TGTGCCAGCAGCTGGAAGACCCAGTACTTC. It is translated as CASSWKTQYF.

This clonotype was recorded many times. The rearrangement uses TRBV20-1 and TRBJ2-7; 7 bases match TRBD2. V dropped 6 bases and J dropped 7; count of bases not matched to a gene: 12. Germline CDR1 reads DFQATT; CDR2 reads SNEGSKA (reference sequence). The CDR3 totals 13 residues. DNA for the CDR3: TGCAGTGCAAGTGGGGCTGGGAGGGGAGAGCAGTACTTC. It is translated as CSASGAGRGEQYF.

There are many counts of this clonotype. The chain carries TRBV7-9 and TRBJ2-1; either TRBD1 or TRBD2 may fit D (5 bases each). V lost 7 bases, J lost 8 bases, and 18 bases lay in between. CDR3 length: 14 residues. Per germline, CDR1 SEHNR and CDR2 FQNEAQ (reference sequence). CDR3 in DNA: TGTGCCAGCATCCTTGGGACCTCCCCATATGAGCAGTTCTTC. Protein product: CASILGTSPYEQFF.

Comments on this clonotype: A clone one base away is much larger, so this may be a read error. J is TRBJ2-7 and V is TRBV7-2, with 9 bases lining up with TRBD1. Germline lookup yields CDR1 SGHTA and CDR2 FQGNSA. The CDR3 has 14 amino acids. CDR3 protein: CASSRTGVRYERYF. CDR3 bases: TGTGCCAGCAGCCGGACAGGGGTCCGCTACGAGCGGTACTTC.

This rearrangement joins TRBV25-1 to TRBJ2-5; D perhaps matches TRBD2 (5 bases). Trimming removed 8 bases from V and 5 bases from J, with 6 bases in between. The CDR3 sequence is 10 residues long. The germline V gene encodes CDR1 MGHDK and CDR2 SYGVNS. This chain's CDR3 is CASGSETQYF. The CDR3 DNA is TGTGCCAGCGGGAGCGAGACCCAGTACTTC. The variable domain in full, with the rest retrieved from reference TRBV25-1 and TRBJ2-5, is EADIYQTPRYLVIGTGKKITLECSQTMGHDKMYWYQQDPGMELHLIHYSYGVNSTEKGDLSSESTVSRIRTEHFPLTLESARPSHTSQYLCASGSETQYFGPGTRLLVL.

Notes on this clonotype: The CDR3 does not close with the conserved phenylalanine or tryptophan, likely indicating a read error. This chain uses TRBV15 with TRBJ1-5; perhaps TRBD1 as D (5 bases). This CDR3 spans 14 amino acids. Germline-derived CDR1 and CDR2 are LNHNV and YYDKDF (reference sequence). The CDR3 spells CASKAGYSNQPQHY. CDR3 in DNA: TGCGCCAGCAAGGCAGGGTATAGCAATCAGCCCCAGCATTAT.

This clonotype has more than one count but fewer than ten. The chain employs TRBV19 and TRBJ1-2; no clear D gene. The CDR3 extends over 15 amino acids. The ends were cut back, 3 bases at V and 2 bases at J, with 13 bases in the middle. CDR1 is LNHDA, CDR2 SQIVND, per germline (reference sequence). The CDR3 coding sequence is TGTGCCAGTAGTATGCGGAATCTAGGCAACTATGGCTACACCTTC. Encoded protein: CASSMRNLGNYGYTF.

This clonotype was seen ten or more times. The V call is TRBV29-1, the J call TRBJ2-1; 8 nucleotides agree with TRBD2. Unmatched junction bases numbered 9, after V lost 2 bases and J lost 6 bases. The V gene's germline CDR1 is SQVTM and CDR2 ANQGSEA. The CDR3 sequence is 15 residues long. The CDR3 DNA reads TGCAGCGTTGAAACTGGGACGGGAGGGTTCAATGAGCAGTTCTTC. Encoded protein: CSVETGTGGFNEQFF.

This clonotype came up many times. This chain joins TRBV7-2 and TRBJ1-1; 8 positions agree with TRBD1. V dropped 5 bases and J dropped 1; count of bases not matched to a gene: 6. The CDR3 has 15 residues. Germline V gene lookup returns CDR1 SGHTA and CDR2 FQGNSA. The CDR3 DNA sequence: TGTGCCAGCAGCCCCGTGACAGGGGAGAACACTGAAGCTTTCTTT. It translates to CASSPVTGENTEAFF.

This clonotype was recorded many times. This chain joins TRBV28 and TRBJ2-7, with D tentatively TRBD1 (6 bases). Per germline, CDR1 MDHEN and CDR2 SYDVKM. Trimming removed 4 bases at V and 4 bases at J, with 20 bases between. The CDR3 is 16 amino acids. CDR3 sequence reads: CASSSPRQGGQYEQYF. CDR3 nucleotides: TGTGCCAGCAGTTCCCCTCGGCAGGGTGGACAGTACGAGCAGTACTTC.

This clonotype occurred many times. The chain couples TRBV7-2 to TRBJ2-3; D might be TRBD1 or TRBD2, each matching 5 bases. Germline V gives CDR1 SGHTA, CDR2 FQGNSA. CDR3 size: 13 residues. Here the CDR3 DNA reads TGTGCTGTTGGGGGATCTAGCACAGATACGCAGTATTTT. Its protein product is CAVGGSSTDTQYF.

The J gene is TRBJ1-1, the V gene TRBV6-2 or TRBV6-3; perhaps TRBD1 as D (5 bases). The CDR3 is 12 residues long. Germline V CDR1 and CDR2: MNHEY, SVGEGT. V dropped 2 bases and J dropped 7 bases, with 8 bases sitting between them. The CDR3 nucleotides read TGTGCCAGCAGTTACAGGGGAGGTGAAGCTTTCTTT. Residues: CASSYRGGEAFF.

As for this clonotype: Since a much larger clone is just one base distant, this may be a read error. CDR3 sequence reads: CASSQAYTSGVHEQYF. The DNA for the CDR3 is TGCGCCAGCAGCCAAGCTTATACTAGCGGGGTCCACGAGCAGTACTTC. The chain has TRBV4-3 and TRBJ2-7; TRBD2 matches at 10 bases. V shed 1 base and J 5 bases; nucleotides not matched to a gene: 8. The CDR3 is made up of 16 amino acids. Germline-derived CDR1 and CDR2 are LGHNA and YSLEER.